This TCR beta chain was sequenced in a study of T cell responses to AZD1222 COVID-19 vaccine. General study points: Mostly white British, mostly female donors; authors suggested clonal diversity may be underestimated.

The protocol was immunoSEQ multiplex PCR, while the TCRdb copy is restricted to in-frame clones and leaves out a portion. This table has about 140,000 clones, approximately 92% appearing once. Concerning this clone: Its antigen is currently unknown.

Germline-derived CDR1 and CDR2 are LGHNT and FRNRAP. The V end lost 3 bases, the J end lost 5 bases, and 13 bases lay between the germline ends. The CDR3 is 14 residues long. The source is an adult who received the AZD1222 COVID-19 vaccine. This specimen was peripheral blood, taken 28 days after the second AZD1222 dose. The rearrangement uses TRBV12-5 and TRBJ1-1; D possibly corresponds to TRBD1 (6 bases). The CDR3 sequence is CASGFDRLTTEAFF. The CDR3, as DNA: TGTGCTAGTGGTTTTGACAGGCTAACGACTGAAGCTTTCTTT.